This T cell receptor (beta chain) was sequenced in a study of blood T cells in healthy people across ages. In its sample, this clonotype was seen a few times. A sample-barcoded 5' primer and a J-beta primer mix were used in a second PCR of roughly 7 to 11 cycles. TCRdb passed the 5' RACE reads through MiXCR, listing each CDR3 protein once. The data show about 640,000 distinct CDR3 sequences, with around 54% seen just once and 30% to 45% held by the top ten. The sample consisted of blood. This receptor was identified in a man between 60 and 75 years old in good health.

As DNA, the CDR3 is TGTGCTAGGCGGCAATTAGCCGCGGAGACCCAGTACTTC. Its translation: CARRQLAAETQYF. The chain has TRBV12-5 and TRBJ2-5, with unresolved D. This CDR3 comprises 13 residues. V lost 9 bases and J 5 bases, leaving 16 bases between the germline ends. Germline lookup yields CDR1 LGHNT and CDR2 FRNRAP.